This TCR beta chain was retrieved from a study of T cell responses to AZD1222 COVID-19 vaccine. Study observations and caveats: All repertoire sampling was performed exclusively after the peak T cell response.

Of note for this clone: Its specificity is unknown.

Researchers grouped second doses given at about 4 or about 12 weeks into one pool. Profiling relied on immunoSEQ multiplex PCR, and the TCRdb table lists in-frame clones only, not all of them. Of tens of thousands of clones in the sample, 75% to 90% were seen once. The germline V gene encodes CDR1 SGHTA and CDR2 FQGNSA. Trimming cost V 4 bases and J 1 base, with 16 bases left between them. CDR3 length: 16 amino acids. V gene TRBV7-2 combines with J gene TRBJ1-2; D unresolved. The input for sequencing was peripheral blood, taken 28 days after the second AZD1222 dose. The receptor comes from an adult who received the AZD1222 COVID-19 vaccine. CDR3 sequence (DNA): TGTGCCAGCAGCTCCCTTCATCAGCGGATTAACTATGGCTACACCTTC. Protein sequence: CASSSLHQRINYGYTF.